The count of the clone carrying this T cell receptor beta chain is one. The source of the sample is a study of T cell changes during pregnancy in multiple sclerosis. Assay: immunoSEQ multiplex PCR; the TCRdb copy retains only in-frame clones and omits some. The sample has just under 80,000 clones, approximately 92% seen once. The CDR3 is made up of 15 amino acids. Trimming removed 4 bases at V and 4 bases at J, with 14 bases between. CDR1 SGHVS and CDR2 FQNEAQ come from the germline V gene. The source was peripheral blood, collected in the first trimester of pregnancy. The chain links TRBV7-8 to TRBJ2-1; D perhaps matches TRBD1 (6 bases). The receptor was derived from a female donor with multiple sclerosis, enrolled in a pregnancy study. The CDR3 nucleotides are TGTGCCAGCAGCTCAGTGGGGACACGTTACAATGAGCAGTTCTTC. It yields the protein CASSSVGTRYNEQFF.